This TCR beta chain was recorded in a study of T cells in localized non-small cell lung cancer. Sequencing was performed with immunoSEQ multiplex PCR; in TCRdb, only in-frame clones are kept and a portion is missing. The sample has around 23,000 clones; 90% are singletons. Study-level points and caveats: In the blood, greater T cell density corresponded to longer overall survival. Uninvolved nearby lung showed the greatest T cell clonality, exceeding that found in tumor. The study sequenced only one region of the tumor. As a result, intratumor heterogeneity could not be excluded and remains possible.

To note about this clone: As yet, its antigen is unknown.

V lost 5 bases to trimming and J lost 5 bases; unmatched junction nucleotides: 7. CDR1 and CDR2 from the germline V gene are SNHLY and FYNNEI. The CDR3 sequence is 14 residues long. The V and J genes are TRBV2 and TRBJ2-7; TRBD1 matches 9 bases. The source was peripheral blood, collected before any cancer treatment. The receptor comes from a woman aged 40 to 75 with stage I lung adenocarcinoma. The CDR3 coding sequence is TGTGCCAGCAGTTCCGGGACAGGGCTCCACGAGCAGTACTTC. Its translation is CASSSGTGLHEQYF.